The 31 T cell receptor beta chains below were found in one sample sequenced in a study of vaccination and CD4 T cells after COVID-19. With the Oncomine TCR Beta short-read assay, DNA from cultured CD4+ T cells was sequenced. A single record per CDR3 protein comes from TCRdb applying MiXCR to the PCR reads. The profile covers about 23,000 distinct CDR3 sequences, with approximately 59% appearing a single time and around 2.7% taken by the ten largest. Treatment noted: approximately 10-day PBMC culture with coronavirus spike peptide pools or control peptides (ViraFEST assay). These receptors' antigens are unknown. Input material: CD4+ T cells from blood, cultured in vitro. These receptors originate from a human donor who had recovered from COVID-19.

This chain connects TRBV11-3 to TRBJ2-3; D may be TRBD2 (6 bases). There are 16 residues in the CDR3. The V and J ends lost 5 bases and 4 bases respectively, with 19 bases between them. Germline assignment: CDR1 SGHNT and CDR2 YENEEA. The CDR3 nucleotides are TGTGCCAGCAGCAGGGACGGGGGTGACGGGGCAGATACGCAGTATTTT. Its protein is CASSRDGGDGADTQYF.

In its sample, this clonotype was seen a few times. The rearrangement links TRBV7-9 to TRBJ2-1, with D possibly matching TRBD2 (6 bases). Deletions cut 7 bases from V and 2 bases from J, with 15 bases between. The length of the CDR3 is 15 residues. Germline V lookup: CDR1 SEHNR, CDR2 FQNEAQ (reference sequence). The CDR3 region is CASTPTGDPYNEQFF. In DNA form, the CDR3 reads TGTGCCAGCACCCCTACGGGAGACCCCTACAATGAGCAGTTCTTC.

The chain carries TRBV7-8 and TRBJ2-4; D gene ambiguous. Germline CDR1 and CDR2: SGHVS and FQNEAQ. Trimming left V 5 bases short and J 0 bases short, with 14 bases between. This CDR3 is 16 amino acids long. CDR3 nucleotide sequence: TGTGCCAGCAGCCCACGGGCAGAACTAGCCAAAAACATTCAGTACTTC. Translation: CASSPRAELAKNIQYF. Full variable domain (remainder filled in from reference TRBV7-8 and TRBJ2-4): GAGVSQSPRYKVAKRGQDVALRCDPISGHVSLFWYQQALGQGPEFLTYFQNEAQLDKSGLPSDRFFAERPEGSVSTLKIQRTQQEDSAVYLCASSPRAELAKNIQYFGAGTRLSVL.

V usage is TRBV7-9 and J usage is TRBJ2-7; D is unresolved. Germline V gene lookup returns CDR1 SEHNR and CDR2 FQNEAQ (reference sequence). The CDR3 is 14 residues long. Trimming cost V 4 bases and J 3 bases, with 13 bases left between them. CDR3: CASSYVGAVYEQYF. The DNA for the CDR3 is TGTGCCAGCAGCTACGTCGGCGCAGTCTACGAGCAGTACTTC.

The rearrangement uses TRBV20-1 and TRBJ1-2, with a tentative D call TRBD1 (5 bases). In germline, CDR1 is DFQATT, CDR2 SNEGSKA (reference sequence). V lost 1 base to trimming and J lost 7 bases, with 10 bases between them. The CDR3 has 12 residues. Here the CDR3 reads CSARVGGVGYTF. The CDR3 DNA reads TGCAGTGCTAGAGTCGGAGGGGTTGGCTACACCTTC.

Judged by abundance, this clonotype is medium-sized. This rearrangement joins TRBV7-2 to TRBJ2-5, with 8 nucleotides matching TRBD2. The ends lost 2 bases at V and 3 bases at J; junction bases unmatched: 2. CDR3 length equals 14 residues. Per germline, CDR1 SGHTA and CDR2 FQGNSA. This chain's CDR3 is CASSLRAGEETQYF. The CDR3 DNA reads TGTGCCAGCAGCTTACGAGCGGGGGAAGAGACCCAGTACTTC.

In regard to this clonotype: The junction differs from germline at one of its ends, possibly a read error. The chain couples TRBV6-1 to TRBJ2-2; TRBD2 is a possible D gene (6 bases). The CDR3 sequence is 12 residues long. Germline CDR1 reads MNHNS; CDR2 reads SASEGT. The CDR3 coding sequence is TGTGCCAGCACCAAAAACACCGGGGGGCTGTTTTTT. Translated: CASTKNTGGLFF.

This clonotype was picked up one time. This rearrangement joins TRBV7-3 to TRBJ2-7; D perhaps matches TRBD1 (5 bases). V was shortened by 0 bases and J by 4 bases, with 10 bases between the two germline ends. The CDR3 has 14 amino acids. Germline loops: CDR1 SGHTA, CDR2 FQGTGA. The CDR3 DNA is TGTGCCAGCAGCTTAACCCCTTCAGGGTACGAGCAGTACTTC. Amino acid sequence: CASSLTPSGYEQYF.

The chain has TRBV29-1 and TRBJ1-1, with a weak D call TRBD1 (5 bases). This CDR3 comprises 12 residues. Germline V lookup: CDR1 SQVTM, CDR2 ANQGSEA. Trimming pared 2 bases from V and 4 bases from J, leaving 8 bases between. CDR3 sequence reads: CSVEKQVTEAFF. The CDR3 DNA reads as TGCAGCGTTGAAAAACAGGTCACTGAAGCTTTCTTT.

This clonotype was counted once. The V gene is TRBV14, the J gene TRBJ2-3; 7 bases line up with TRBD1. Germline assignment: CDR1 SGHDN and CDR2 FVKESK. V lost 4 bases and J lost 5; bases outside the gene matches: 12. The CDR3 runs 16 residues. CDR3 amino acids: CASSPRGDRVKDTQYF. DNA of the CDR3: TGTGCCAGCAGCCCAAGGGGAGACAGGGTGAAAGATACGCAGTATTTT.

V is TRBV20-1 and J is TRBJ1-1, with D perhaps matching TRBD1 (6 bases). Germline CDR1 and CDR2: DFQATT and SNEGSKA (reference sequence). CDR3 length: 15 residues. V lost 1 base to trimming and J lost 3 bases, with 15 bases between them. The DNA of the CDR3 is TGCAGTGCTAGAGTCCCCCCCGAGGGGGACACTGAAGCTTTCTTT. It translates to CSARVPPEGDTEAFF.

CDR3 sequence (DNA): TGTGCCAGTAGTATAGATCGGGGACTAGCGGCCTACACCGGGGAGCTGTTTTTT. Amino acids: CASSIDRGLAAYTGELFF. This chain uses TRBV19 with TRBJ2-2; 11 positions agree with TRBD2. The ends lost 0 bases at V and 3 bases at J; junction bases unmatched: 6. The CDR3 spans 18 residues. The germline gives CDR1 LNHDA, CDR2 SQIVND (reference sequence).

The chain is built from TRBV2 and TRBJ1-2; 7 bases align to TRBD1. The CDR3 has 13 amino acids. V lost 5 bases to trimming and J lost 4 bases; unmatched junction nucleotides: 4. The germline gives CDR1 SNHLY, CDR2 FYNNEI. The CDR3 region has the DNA TGTGCCAGCAGTCCCAGGGGGATCTATGGCTACACCTTC. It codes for CASSPRGIYGYTF.

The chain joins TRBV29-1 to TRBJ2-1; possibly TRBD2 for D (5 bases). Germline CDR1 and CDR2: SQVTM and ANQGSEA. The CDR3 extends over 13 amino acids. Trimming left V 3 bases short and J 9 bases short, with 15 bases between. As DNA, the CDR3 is TGCAGCGTTGAGAGGGCCCAACTGGGTGAGCAGTTCTTC. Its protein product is CSVERAQLGEQFF.

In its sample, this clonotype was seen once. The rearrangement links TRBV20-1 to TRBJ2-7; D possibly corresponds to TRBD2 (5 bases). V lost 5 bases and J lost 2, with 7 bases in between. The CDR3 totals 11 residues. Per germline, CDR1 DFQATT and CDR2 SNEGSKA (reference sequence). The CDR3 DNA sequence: TGCAGTGCTCTACTAGCCTACGAGCAGTACTTC. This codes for CSALLAYEQYF.

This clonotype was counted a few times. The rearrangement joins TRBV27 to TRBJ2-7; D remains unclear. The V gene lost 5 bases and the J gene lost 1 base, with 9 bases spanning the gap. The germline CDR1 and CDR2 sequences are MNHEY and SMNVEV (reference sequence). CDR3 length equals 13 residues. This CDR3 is CASSPLGSYEQYF. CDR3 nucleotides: TGTGCCAGCAGTCCCCTCGGGTCCTACGAGCAGTACTTC.

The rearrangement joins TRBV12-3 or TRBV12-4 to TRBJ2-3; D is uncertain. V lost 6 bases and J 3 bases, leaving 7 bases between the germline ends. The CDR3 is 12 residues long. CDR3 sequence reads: CASSPQTDTQYF. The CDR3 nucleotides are TGTGCCAGCAGCCCCCAGACAGATACGCAGTATTTT.

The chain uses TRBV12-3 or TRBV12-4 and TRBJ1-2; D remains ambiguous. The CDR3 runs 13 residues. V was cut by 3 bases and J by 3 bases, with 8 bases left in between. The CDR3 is CASSFQDYYGYTF. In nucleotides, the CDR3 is TGTGCCAGCAGTTTTCAGGATTACTATGGCTACACCTTC.

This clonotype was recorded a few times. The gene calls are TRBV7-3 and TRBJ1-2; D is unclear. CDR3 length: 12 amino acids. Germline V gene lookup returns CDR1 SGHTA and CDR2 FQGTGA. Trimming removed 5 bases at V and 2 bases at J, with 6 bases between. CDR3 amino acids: CASSPDNYGYTF. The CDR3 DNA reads TGTGCCAGCAGCCCGGACAACTATGGCTACACCTTC.

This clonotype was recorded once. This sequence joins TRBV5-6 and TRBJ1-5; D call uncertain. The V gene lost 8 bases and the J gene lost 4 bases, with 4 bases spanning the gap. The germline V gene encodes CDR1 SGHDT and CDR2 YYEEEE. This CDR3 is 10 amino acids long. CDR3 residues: CARTNQPQHF. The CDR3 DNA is TGTGCCAGAACGAATCAGCCCCAGCATTTT.

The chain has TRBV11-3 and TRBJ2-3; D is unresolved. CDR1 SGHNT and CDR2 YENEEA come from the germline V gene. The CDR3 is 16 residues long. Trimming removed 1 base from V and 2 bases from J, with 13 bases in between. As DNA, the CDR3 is TGTGCCAGCAGCTTAGCCTTGAGATCAGTCACAGATACGCAGTATTTT. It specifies CASSLALRSVTDTQYF.

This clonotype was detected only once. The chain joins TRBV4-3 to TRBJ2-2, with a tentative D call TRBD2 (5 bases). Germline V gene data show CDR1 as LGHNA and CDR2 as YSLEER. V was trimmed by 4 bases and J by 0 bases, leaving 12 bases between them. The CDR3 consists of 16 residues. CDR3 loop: CASSPGLSPNTGELFF. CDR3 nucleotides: TGCGCCAGCAGCCCAGGACTCAGCCCGAACACCGGGGAGCTGTTTTTT.

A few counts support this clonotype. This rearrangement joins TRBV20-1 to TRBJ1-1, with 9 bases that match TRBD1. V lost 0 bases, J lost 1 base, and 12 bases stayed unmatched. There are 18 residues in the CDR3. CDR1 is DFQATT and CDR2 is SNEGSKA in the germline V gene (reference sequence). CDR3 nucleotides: TGCAGTGCTAGAGATCACTTCACAGGGGGCTCGTCGAACACTGAAGCTTTCTTT. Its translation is CSARDHFTGGSSNTEAFF.

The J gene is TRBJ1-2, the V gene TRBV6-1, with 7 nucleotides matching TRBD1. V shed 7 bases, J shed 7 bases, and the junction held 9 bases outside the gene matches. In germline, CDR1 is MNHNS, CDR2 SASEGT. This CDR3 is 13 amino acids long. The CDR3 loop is CASTEQGLSGYTF. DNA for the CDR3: TGTGCCAGCACCGAACAGGGGTTGAGTGGCTACACCTTC.

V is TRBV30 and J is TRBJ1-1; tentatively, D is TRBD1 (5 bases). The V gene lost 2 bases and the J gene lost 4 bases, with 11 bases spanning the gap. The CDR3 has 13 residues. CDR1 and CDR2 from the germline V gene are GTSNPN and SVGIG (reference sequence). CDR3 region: CAWSRGWVTEAFF. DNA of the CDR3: TGTGCCTGGAGTAGGGGCTGGGTCACTGAAGCTTTCTTT.

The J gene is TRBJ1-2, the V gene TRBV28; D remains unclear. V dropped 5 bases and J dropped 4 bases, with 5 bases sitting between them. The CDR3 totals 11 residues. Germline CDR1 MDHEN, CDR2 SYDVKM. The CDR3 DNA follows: TGTGCCAGCAGTGACCGCTATGGCTACACCTTC. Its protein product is CASSDRYGYTF.

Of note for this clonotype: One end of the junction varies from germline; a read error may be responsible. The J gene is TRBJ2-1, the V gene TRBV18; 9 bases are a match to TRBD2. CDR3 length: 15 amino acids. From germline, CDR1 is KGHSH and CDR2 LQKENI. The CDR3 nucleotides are TGTGCCAGCTCATCACCTAGCGGGGAGTACAATGAGCAGTTCTTC. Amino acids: CASSSPSGEYNEQFF. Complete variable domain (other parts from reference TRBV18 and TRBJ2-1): NAGVMQNPRHLVRRRGQEARLRCSPMKGHSHVYWYRQLPEEGLKFMVYLQKENIIDESGMPKERFSAEFPKEGPSILRIQQVVRGDSAAYFCASSSPSGEYNEQFFGPGTRLTVL.

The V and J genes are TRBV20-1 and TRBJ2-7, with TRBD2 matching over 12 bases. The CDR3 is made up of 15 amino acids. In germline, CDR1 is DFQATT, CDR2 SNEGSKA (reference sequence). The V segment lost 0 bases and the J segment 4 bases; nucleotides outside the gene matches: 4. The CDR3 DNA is TGCAGTGCTAGAGATCCGACTAGCGGGAGTTACGAGCAGTACTTC. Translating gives CSARDPTSGSYEQYF.

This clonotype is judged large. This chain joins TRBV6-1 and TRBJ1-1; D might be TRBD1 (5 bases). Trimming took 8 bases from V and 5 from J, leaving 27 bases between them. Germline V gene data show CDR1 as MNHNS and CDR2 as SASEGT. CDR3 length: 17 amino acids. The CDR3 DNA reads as TGTGCCAGCCGCCCGAGGGCAGGGTCCTCTTTAGGAACTGAAGCTTTCTTT. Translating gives CASRPRAGSSLGTEAFF.

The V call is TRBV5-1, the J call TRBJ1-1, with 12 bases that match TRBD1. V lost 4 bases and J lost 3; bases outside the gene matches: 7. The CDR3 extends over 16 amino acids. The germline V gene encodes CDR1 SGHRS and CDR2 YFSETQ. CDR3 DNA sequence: TGCGCCAGCAGCCGAGGGACAGGGGGCGCTTACACTGAAGCTTTCTTT. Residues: CASSRGTGGAYTEAFF. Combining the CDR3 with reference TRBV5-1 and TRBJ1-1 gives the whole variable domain KAGVTQTPRYLIKTRGQQVTLSCSPISGHRSVSWYQQTPGQGLQFLFEYFSETQRNKGNFPGRFSGRQFSNSRSEMNVSTLELGDSALYLCASSRGTGGAYTEAFFGQGTRLTVV.

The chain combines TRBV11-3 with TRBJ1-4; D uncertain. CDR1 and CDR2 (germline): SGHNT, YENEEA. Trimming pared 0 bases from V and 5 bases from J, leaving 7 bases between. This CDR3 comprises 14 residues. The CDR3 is CASSLDFRNEKLFF. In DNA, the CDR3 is TGTGCCAGCAGCTTAGATTTCCGGAATGAAAAACTGTTTTTT.